A selection of T cell receptor beta chains follows, all from one sample in a study of PD-L1 blockade in urothelial cancer. Profiling relied on immunoSEQ multiplex PCR, and the TCRdb table lists in-frame clones only, not all of them. This table holds 60,000 to 75,000 clones, about 83% found once. Sample: PBMCs, taken around atezolizumab (anti-PD-L1) treatment. The receptors shown here come from a woman in her seventies with urothelial cancer. Each CDR3 is given with its conserved first and last residue. D genes are given only for firm matches. Clone sizes are given selectively: once, few, many, or a class where the clone is expanded.

J: TRBJ1-3; size: once; D: NA; V: TRBV11-2; CDR3: CASSLASIRNTIYF; DNA: TGTGCCAGCAGCCTAGCATCCATTCGAAACACCATATATTTT
J: TRBJ1-4; size: NA; D: NA; V: TRBV4-2; CDR3: CASSQGGSTNEKLFF; DNA: TGTGCCAGCAGCCAAGGCGGATCAACTAATGAAAAACTGTTTTTT
J: TRBJ1-1; size: NA; D: TRBD1; V: TRBV4-1; CDR3: CASSRRRGQGVGTEAFF; DNA: TGCGCCAGCAGCCGCCGACGGGGACAGGGGGTCGGCACTGAAGCTTTCTTT
J: TRBJ2-5; size: NA; D: TRBD1; V: TRBV28; CDR3: CASSLFRTGQETQYF; DNA: TGTGCCAGCAGTTTATTCCGGACAGGGCAAGAGACCCAGTACTTC
J: TRBJ2-7; size: NA; D: TRBD2; V: TRBV7-2; CDR3: CASSLGGGQTYEQYF; DNA: TGTGCCAGCAGCTTAGGCGGGGGGCAAACCTACGAGCAGTACTTC
J: TRBJ2-2; size: NA; D: TRBD1; V: TRBV19; CDR3: CASRDRGLGTGELFF; DNA: TGTGCCAGTCGGGACAGGGGGCTTGGCACCGGGGAGCTGTTTTTT
J: TRBJ1-6; size: NA; D: NA; V: TRBV14; CDR3: CASSQRQLLHSPLHF; DNA: TGTGCCAGCAGCCAACGACAGCTACTGCATTCACCCCTCCACTTT
J: TRBJ2-1; size: NA; D: NA; V: TRBV7-2; CDR3: CASSLGGGPNEQFF; DNA: TGTGCCAGCAGCTTAGGAGGGGGTCCCAATGAGCAGTTCTTC
J: TRBJ1-6; size: few; D: NA; V: TRBV5-1; CDR3: CASSLQNQNSPLHF; DNA: TGCGCCAGCAGCTTGCAGAACCAAAATTCACCCCTCCACTTT
J: TRBJ2-3; size: once; D: TRBD2; V: TRBV4-3; CDR3: CASSQDSLAGGRDTQYF; DNA: TGCGCCAGCAGCCAAGATAGCCTAGCGGGGGGTAGGGATACGCAGTATTTT
J: TRBJ1-1; size: NA; D: NA; V: TRBV18; CDR3: CASSPNPSAEAFF; DNA: TGTGCCAGCTCACCAAACCCCTCAGCTGAAGCTTTCTTT
J: TRBJ1-2; size: NA; D: TRBD1; V: TRBV19; CDR3: CASSVRQGFNYGYTF; DNA: TGTGCCAGTAGTGTCCGACAGGGTTTTAACTATGGCTACACCTTC
J: TRBJ2-7; size: NA; D: NA; V: TRBV28; CDR3: CASSGTNTYEQYF; DNA: TGTGCCAGCTCCGGGACAAACACCTACGAGCAGTACTTC
J: TRBJ2-3; size: NA; D: NA; V: TRBV18; CDR3: CASSPSTDTQYF; DNA: TGTGCCAGCTCACCCTCCACAGATACGCAGTATTTT
J: TRBJ2-3; size: few; D: NA; V: TRBV2; CDR3: CASSELVTDTQYF; DNA: TGTGCCAGCAGTGAACTAGTCACAGATACGCAGTATTTT
J: TRBJ2-1; size: NA; D: TRBD1; V: TRBV5-1; CDR3: CASSTAGTADNEQFF; DNA: TGCGCCAGCAGCACTGCCGGGACAGCGGACAATGAGCAGTTCTTC
J: TRBJ2-1; size: NA; D: NA; V: TRBV11-1; CDR3: CASSLGIYGSSYNEQFF; DNA: TGTGCCAGCAGCTTAGGAATCTACGGGAGTTCCTACAATGAGCAGTTCTTC
J: TRBJ2-3; size: NA; D: TRBD2; V: TRBV7-2; CDR3: CASSLVVSGYSTDTQYF; DNA: TGTGCCAGCAGCTTAGTGGTTAGCGGGTACAGCACAGATACGCAGTATTTT
J: TRBJ2-7; size: once; D: TRBD2; V: TRBV4-2; CDR3: CASSQDAAGLAGAYEQYF; DNA: TGTGCCAGCAGCCAAGATGCCGCCGGGCTAGCGGGAGCCTACGAGCAGTACTTC
J: TRBJ1-4; size: NA; D: NA; V: TRBV7-2; CDR3: CASSSRGWEEKLFF; DNA: TGTGCCAGCAGCTCCAGGGGTTGGGAGGAAAAACTGTTTTTT
J: TRBJ2-5; size: NA; D: TRBD2; V: TRBV19; CDR3: CASSIEGLAGGAYQETQYF; DNA: TGTGCCAGTAGTATAGAGGGACTAGCGGGAGGGGCGTACCAAGAGACCCAGTACTTC
J: TRBJ2-3; size: NA; D: NA; V: TRBV18; CDR3: CASSPRAAGADTQYF; DNA: TGTGCCAGCTCACCACGGGCCGCGGGCGCAGATACGCAGTATTTT
J: TRBJ1-3; size: NA; D: NA; V: TRBV6-5; CDR3: CASSYFFGNTIYF; DNA: TGTGCCAGCAGTTACTTCTTTGGAAACACCATATATTTT
J: TRBJ1-2; size: NA; D: TRBD1; V: TRBV18; CDR3: CASSLYGTGPANYGYTF; DNA: TGTGCCAGCTCATTATACGGGACAGGGCCTGCTAACTATGGCTACACCTTC
J: TRBJ2-2; size: NA; D: NA; V: TRBV5-6; CDR3: CASRLIGGTGELFF; DNA: TGTGCCAGCAGGCTCATCGGCGGGACCGGGGAGCTGTTTTTT
J: TRBJ1-4; size: NA; D: TRBD1; V: TRBV6-4; CDR3: CASSAGARGQVNEKLFF; DNA: TGTGCCAGCAGTGCTGGTGCAAGGGGACAGGTTAATGAAAAACTGTTTTTT
J: TRBJ1-2; size: NA; D: NA; V: TRBV14; CDR3: CASSQIHQGSGPRGGYGYTF; DNA: TGTGCCAGCAGCCAAATACATCAGGGGTCCGGCCCTAGAGGCGGATATGGCTACACCTTC
J: TRBJ2-7; size: NA; D: NA; V: TRBV6-6; CDR3: CASSFTGAGEQYF; DNA: TGTGCCAGCAGTTTTACTGGGGCCGGCGAGCAGTACTTC
J: TRBJ1-1; size: NA; D: TRBD1; V: TRBV18; CDR3: CASSSDRAGPNTEAFF; DNA: TGTGCCAGCTCCTCCGACAGGGCCGGTCCTAACACTGAAGCTTTCTTT
J: TRBJ1-1; size: NA; D: NA; V: TRBV5-1; CDR3: CASSLGWGPNTEAFF; DNA: TGCGCCAGCAGCTTGGGATGGGGGCCGAACACTGAAGCTTTCTTT
J: TRBJ2-7; size: NA; D: NA; V: TRBV19; CDR3: CASSNFQVPGEQYF; DNA: TGTGCCAGTAGTAATTTCCAGGTCCCGGGAGAGCAGTACTTC
J: TRBJ2-1; size: once; D: TRBD2; V: TRBV5-4; CDR3: CASSSSRLAGISNEQFF; DNA: TGTGCCAGCAGCTCGTCGAGACTAGCGGGGATAAGCAATGAGCAGTTCTTC
J: TRBJ2-1; size: NA; D: TRBD2; V: TRBV7-9; CDR3: CASSLARLAGVRSYNEQFF; DNA: TGTGCCAGCAGCTTAGCGCGACTAGCGGGGGTTCGCTCCTACAATGAGCAGTTCTTC
J: TRBJ2-1; size: NA; D: TRBD2; V: TRBV5-1; CDR3: CASSSTSGEVVFF; DNA: TGCGCCAGCAGCTCGACTAGCGGGGAGGTGGTGTTCTTC
J: TRBJ2-2; size: NA; D: NA; V: TRBV11-2; CDR3: CASSLSTGELFF; DNA: TGTGCCAGCAGCCTATCCACCGGGGAGCTGTTTTTT
J: TRBJ1-2; size: NA; D: NA; V: TRBV5-6; CDR3: CASSTGGRNYGYTF; DNA: TGTGCCAGCAGCACGGGGGGCAGGAACTATGGCTACACCTTC
J: TRBJ2-5; size: few; D: NA; V: TRBV7-2; CDR3: CASSPQETQYF; DNA: TGTGCCAGCAGCCCTCAAGAGACCCAGTACTTC
J: TRBJ2-3; size: NA; D: NA; V: TRBV30; CDR3: CAWRVGRSTDTQYF; DNA: TGTGCCTGGAGAGTGGGGAGATCCACAGATACGCAGTATTTT
J: TRBJ2-6; size: NA; D: TRBD1; V: TRBV10-3; CDR3: CAISGQGSYSGANVLTF; DNA: TGTGCCATCTCCGGACAGGGGTCGTACTCTGGGGCCAACGTCCTGACTTTC
J: TRBJ2-3; size: NA; D: NA; V: TRBV2; CDR3: CASRANRGRGATDTQYF; DNA: TGTGCCAGCAGGGCAAACAGGGGGAGGGGGGCGACAGATACGCAGTATTTT
J: TRBJ1-2; size: NA; D: NA; V: TRBV6-5; CDR3: CASSYSTGRNYGYTF; DNA: TGTGCCAGCAGTTACTCGACCGGCAGGAACTATGGCTACACCTTC
J: TRBJ2-7; size: once; D: NA; V: TRBV6-1; CDR3: CASSVQGLEQYF; DNA: TGTGCCAGCAGCGTCCAGGGTCTCGAGCAGTACTTC
J: TRBJ2-5; size: NA; D: NA; V: TRBV7-3; CDR3: CASSLTSSSGETQYF; DNA: TGTGCCAGCAGCCTCACTAGCTCCTCCGGTGAGACCCAGTACTTC
J: TRBJ2-2; size: NA; D: NA; V: TRBV5-4; CDR3: CASSPGLANTGELFF; DNA: TGTGCCAGCAGCCCCGGACTGGCGAACACCGGGGAGCTGTTTTTT